The clone carrying this T cell receptor (beta chain) was counted between two and nine times. Its antigen is not known. The CDR3 totals 17 residues. Trimming left V 3 bases short and J 0 bases short, with 15 bases between. In germline, CDR1 is KGHSH, CDR2 LQKENI. This specimen comes from a study of beta chain features in type 1 diabetes. Overall study results and limits: No resolution was reached here on whether HLA type influences TCRB rearrangement. Type 1 diabetes patients had moderately but significantly shorter TCRB CDR3s in all four CD4+ subsets. For type 1 diabetes patients, VDJ junctions showed fewer insertions and more deletions.

All of the isolated RNA was reverse transcribed, so expressed TCRB transcripts were sequenced. Assay: immunoSEQ multiplex PCR; the TCRdb copy retains only in-frame clones and omits some. The sample comprises 640,000 or so clones, around an eighth of which are singletons, and approximately 0.02% rests with the top ten. The TCR originated in a man aged 18 to 35 with type 1 diabetes. The sequenced sample consisted of naive CD4+ T cells from blood. The chain couples TRBV18 to TRBJ2-1, with D hard to call. This CDR3 is CASSPVGQAYSYNEQFF. CDR3 DNA sequence: TGTGCCAGCTCACCCGTTGGGCAGGCCTACTCCTACAATGAGCAGTTCTTC.